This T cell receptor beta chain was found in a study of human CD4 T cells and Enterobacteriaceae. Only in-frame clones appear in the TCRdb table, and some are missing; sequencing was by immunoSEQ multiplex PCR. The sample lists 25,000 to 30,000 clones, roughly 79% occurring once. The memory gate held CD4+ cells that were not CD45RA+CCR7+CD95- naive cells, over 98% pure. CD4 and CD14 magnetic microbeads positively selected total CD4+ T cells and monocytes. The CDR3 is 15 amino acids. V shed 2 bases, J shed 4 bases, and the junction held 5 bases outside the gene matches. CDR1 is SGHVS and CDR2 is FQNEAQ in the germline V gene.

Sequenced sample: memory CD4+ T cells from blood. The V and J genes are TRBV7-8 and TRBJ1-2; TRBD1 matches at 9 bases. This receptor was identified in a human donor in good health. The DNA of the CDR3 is TGTGCCAGCAGCTTACCAGGGGACAGGGCCTATGGCTACACCTTC. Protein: CASSLPGDRAYGYTF.